This is a list of T cell receptor beta chains from one sample in a study of T cells expressing NK-cell markers. Reprocessing the 5' RACE reads, TCRdb reports a single entry for every CDR3 protein and omits DNA. This listing includes about 150,000 distinct CDR3 sequences. Sequencing was done on a sample of blood T cells: a sorted CD56 or NKG2C T cell subset, CD4+ or CD8+ T cells, or bulk PBMC T cells (not recorded which). The receptors come from a man aged 18-70 years in good health. CDR3s include the opening cysteine and the closing phenylalanine or tryptophan.

v_call: TRBV27
cdr3_length: 16
j_call: TRBJ2-1
cdr3_aa: CASSLWTGGFYNEQFF

v_call: TRBV2
cdr3_length: 13
j_call: TRBJ2-3
cdr3_aa: CASSDRGTDTQYF

v_call: TRBV5-1
cdr3_length: 15
j_call: TRBJ2-1
cdr3_aa: CASSLDRGIGNEQFF

v_call: TRBV28
cdr3_length: 14
j_call: TRBJ2-5
cdr3_aa: CASRNQGTQETQYF

v_call: TRBV28
cdr3_length: 16
j_call: TRBJ2-3
cdr3_aa: CASSSPGTAVTDTQYF

v_call: TRBV20-1
cdr3_length: 17
j_call: TRBJ2-5
cdr3_aa: CSATPAFGLADQETQYF

v_call: TRBV12-3/TRBV12-4
cdr3_length: 16
j_call: TRBJ2-1
cdr3_aa: CASSAPGTRMGHEQFF

v_call: TRBV29-1
cdr3_length: 13
j_call: TRBJ2-7
cdr3_aa: CSVTTGYAYEQYF

v_call: TRBV27
cdr3_length: 18
j_call: TRBJ1-5
cdr3_aa: CASVKEGSDRENNQPQHF

v_call: TRBV27
cdr3_length: 18
j_call: TRBJ2-3
cdr3_aa: CASSLFQDTPAFTDTQYF

v_call: TRBV12-5
cdr3_length: 13
j_call: TRBJ2-1
cdr3_aa: CASGLVKGNEQFF

v_call: TRBV20-1
cdr3_length: 12
j_call: TRBJ2-1
cdr3_aa: CSATGNPSEQFF

v_call: TRBV14
cdr3_length: 14
j_call: TRBJ1-2
cdr3_aa: CASDTRHRGYGYTF

v_call: TRBV28
cdr3_length: 15
j_call: TRBJ1-3
cdr3_aa: CASRPDSSPGNTIYF

v_call: TRBV29-1
cdr3_length: 15
j_call: TRBJ2-2
cdr3_aa: CSVEGTNWNTGELFF

v_call: TRBV27
cdr3_length: 15
j_call: TRBJ1-5
cdr3_aa: CASRERPYSNQPQHF

v_call: TRBV12-5
cdr3_length: 20
j_call: TRBJ2-1
cdr3_aa: CASGLVVISLDRVTYNEQFF

v_call: TRBV19
cdr3_length: 15
j_call: TRBJ2-1
cdr3_aa: CASSIFTTGYNEQFF

v_call: TRBV18
cdr3_length: 16
j_call: TRBJ2-7
cdr3_aa: CASSPQFAGASYEQYF

v_call: TRBV10-3
cdr3_length: 13
j_call: TRBJ2-7
cdr3_aa: CAIGQGSSYEQYF

v_call: TRBV6-1
cdr3_length: 14
j_call: TRBJ2-1
cdr3_aa: CASSLWSSYNEQFF

v_call: TRBV20-1
cdr3_length: 14
j_call: TRBJ1-5
cdr3_aa: CSARDLTGNQPQHF

v_call: TRBV19
cdr3_length: 14
j_call: TRBJ2-7
cdr3_aa: CASSIRVAGYEQYF

v_call: TRBV2
cdr3_length: 13
j_call: TRBJ1-1
cdr3_aa: CASTGTENTEAFF

v_call: TRBV9
cdr3_length: 15
j_call: TRBJ2-5
cdr3_aa: CASSVSRGARETQYF

v_call: TRBV5-1
cdr3_length: 15
j_call: TRBJ1-5
cdr3_aa: CASRGTGMIDQPQHF

v_call: TRBV19
cdr3_length: 13
j_call: TRBJ2-7
cdr3_aa: CASSTGTGYEQYF

v_call: TRBV10-3
cdr3_length: 16
j_call: TRBJ2-7
cdr3_aa: CAISESVGARADEQYF

v_call: TRBV7-8
cdr3_length: 12
j_call: TRBJ1-6
cdr3_aa: CASSLVNSPLHF

v_call: TRBV4-1
cdr3_length: 14
j_call: TRBJ2-5
cdr3_aa: CASSHGQGRETQYF

v_call: TRBV5-5
cdr3_length: 16
j_call: TRBJ2-3
cdr3_aa: CASSFLRTSGEDTQYF

v_call: TRBV28
cdr3_length: 16
j_call: TRBJ2-2
cdr3_aa: CASIHGQGPSTGELFF

v_call: TRBV27
cdr3_length: 15
j_call: TRBJ1-5
cdr3_aa: CASSSRFSGNQPQHF

v_call: TRBV29-1
cdr3_length: 16
j_call: TRBJ2-2
cdr3_aa: CSVLQGSWGLSGELFF

v_call: TRBV6-2/TRBV6-3
cdr3_length: 15
j_call: TRBJ2-7
cdr3_aa: CASSTPSRFDYEQYF

v_call: TRBV12-3/TRBV12-4
cdr3_length: 13
j_call: TRBJ1-5
cdr3_aa: CASTKDSNQPQHF

v_call: TRBV15
cdr3_length: 12
j_call: TRBJ2-3
cdr3_aa: CATSGFTDTQYF

v_call: TRBV7-9
cdr3_length: 16
j_call: TRBJ2-3
cdr3_aa: CASSLGLRDDGDTQYF

v_call: TRBV7-9
cdr3_length: 11
j_call: TRBJ1-2
cdr3_aa: CAIQGEKGYTF

v_call: TRBV20-1
cdr3_length: 17
j_call: TRBJ2-2
cdr3_aa: CSARDFRRQGNTGELFF

v_call: TRBV3-1
cdr3_length: 17
j_call: TRBJ1-1
cdr3_aa: CASSQDFREGGNTEAFF

v_call: TRBV7-9
cdr3_length: 15
j_call: TRBJ1-5
cdr3_aa: CASSPGGTLIYPQHF

v_call: TRBV12-5
cdr3_length: 16
j_call: TRBJ2-1
cdr3_aa: CASGWNLRGLRDEQFF

v_call: TRBV2
cdr3_length: 17
j_call: TRBJ2-1
cdr3_aa: CASSEGVGLSPYNEQFF

v_call: TRBV5-1
cdr3_length: 16
j_call: TRBJ2-3
cdr3_aa: CASSLALVTSSDTQYF

v_call: TRBV11-3
cdr3_length: 14
j_call: TRBJ2-7
cdr3_aa: CASSSRSSSYEQYF

v_call: TRBV6-1
cdr3_length: 15
j_call: TRBJ2-1
cdr3_aa: CASSEGEGSYNEQFF

v_call: TRBV9
cdr3_length: 11
j_call: TRBJ1-2
cdr3_aa: CASRNLYGYTF

v_call: TRBV11-2
cdr3_length: 15
j_call: TRBJ2-7
cdr3_aa: CASRRGQGAYDEQYF

v_call: TRBV12-5
cdr3_length: 16
j_call: TRBJ2-1
cdr3_aa: CASGSSGTGFRNEQFF

v_call: TRBV12-3/TRBV12-4
cdr3_length: 12
j_call: TRBJ2-7
cdr3_aa: CASSLTGDEQYF

v_call: TRBV13
cdr3_length: 14
j_call: TRBJ1-2
cdr3_aa: CASSSNRVRNGYTF

v_call: TRBV7-9
cdr3_length: 16
j_call: TRBJ2-7
cdr3_aa: CASSLAGGSGDYEQYF

v_call: TRBV27
cdr3_length: 13
j_call: TRBJ2-7
cdr3_aa: CASSQGWGYEQYF

v_call: TRBV5-1
cdr3_length: 14
j_call: TRBJ1-4
cdr3_aa: CASSRTGFNEKLFF

v_call: TRBV21-1
cdr3_length: 19
j_call: TRBJ2-2
cdr3_aa: CASSKWEAQGVANTGELFF

v_call: TRBV20-1
cdr3_length: 16
j_call: TRBJ1-6
cdr3_aa: CSARRAGEAAVGPLHF